The entry below describes one TCR beta chain. This clonotype was seen repeatedly, ten times or more. Its antigen remains undetermined. One base away there is no much larger clone; base qualities are not given. These data originate in a study of T-cell memory formation after mild COVID-19 (dated by TCRdb to 2020 to 2022). At the level of the whole study: Most TCR sequence clusters were specific to one of the two donors. In a couple of donors, T-cell clones that expanded and contracted after mild COVID-19 were followed by sequencing TCRalpha and TCRbeta repertoires longitudinally. Two young, previously healthy adult volunteers, one female and one male, were included in the cohort.

PBMCs were isolated by Ficoll-Paque density gradient centrifugation. Overall study results and their limits: SARS-CoV-2 specificity of the second-wave clones peaking on day 37 was not confirmed. The study covered only a couple of mild cases, and larger cohorts including severe cases with pre-infection samples were considered necessary. Clones that contracted from day 15 to 85 showed balanced CD4/CD8 phenotypes, whereas a second wave of clones that expanded from day 15 to 37 leaned towards CD4+. Contracting CD4+ clones turned up mainly in the CM and EM memory subsets, whereas EMRA was where CD8+ clones were enriched. Some responding clones were found in pre-infection memory, which suggests that pre-existing cross-reactive memory T cells took part in the SARS-CoV-2 response.

Sequencing was carried out with an Illumina NovaSeq 6000. Using 5'RACE with constant-segment primers, TCRalpha and TCRbeta cDNA libraries were constructed, with sample barcodes and unique molecular identifiers added in the process. Trizol reagent was used to extract RNA from every sample. Libraries were amplified in two PCR steps, with a second sample barcode and Illumina TruSeq adapters added in the second step. Sequencing of the libraries was done on an Illumina NovaSeq, producing 2 x 150 bp paired-end reads. The paper's data handling went like this. Demultiplexing of reads and collapsing into UMI-guided consensus sequences were performed with migec v1.2.7. Using mixcr v2.1.11, UMI consensuses were aligned to TRA and TRB V and J templates and then assembled into clonotypes. A clonotype was counted as expanded or contracted only if both edgeR and NoisET called the change significant, with noise models trained on biological replicates. edgeR calls used a false discovery rate-adjusted p below 0.01 and a log2 fold-change threshold of 1. As an exploratory analysis of dynamics, max-normalized trajectories of the 1000 most abundant clonotypes were examined with PCA combined with hierarchical clustering. Separately sequenced CD4+ and CD8+ repertoires were used to assign a CD4 or CD8 phenotype to each responding clone. TCRdb reprocessed the public reads (quality trimming at Q25 with fastp, clone calling with MiXCR) and kept in-frame beta chains. When rows share a CDR3 protein, they turn into one entry using the most common DNA and genes. These V and J calls are TCRdb output, not the study's own analysis. The sample table shows 580,000 or so distinct CDR3 sequences, and roughly a sixth are seen once. The ten largest clones take up just over 8% of the sample.

From the germline V gene, CDR1 is SGHTA and CDR2 is FQGNSA. The V end loses 2 bases and the J end loses 1 base, and a stretch of 14 bases separates them. The CDR3 has 17 amino acids, counting the end cysteine and phenylalanine. Of the read, only the CDR3 DNA is kept; its 51 bases are in frame from base 1. The chain couples TRBV7-2 to TRBJ2-2; TRBD2 is a weak D gene call, 6 bases matching. This TCR was recovered from an adult woman who had mild COVID-19 (a few samples of this study predate the infection). The sample titles of this study are shuffled in the database, so cell type and time point are left out; the donor was told from shared clones. Sequenced material: PBMCs or a T cell subset sorted from them (not recorded which). The bases read TGTGCCAGCAGCTTAAATACGGGACTGCTGAACACCGGGGAGCTGTTTTTT. This codes for CASSLNTGLLNTGELFF.